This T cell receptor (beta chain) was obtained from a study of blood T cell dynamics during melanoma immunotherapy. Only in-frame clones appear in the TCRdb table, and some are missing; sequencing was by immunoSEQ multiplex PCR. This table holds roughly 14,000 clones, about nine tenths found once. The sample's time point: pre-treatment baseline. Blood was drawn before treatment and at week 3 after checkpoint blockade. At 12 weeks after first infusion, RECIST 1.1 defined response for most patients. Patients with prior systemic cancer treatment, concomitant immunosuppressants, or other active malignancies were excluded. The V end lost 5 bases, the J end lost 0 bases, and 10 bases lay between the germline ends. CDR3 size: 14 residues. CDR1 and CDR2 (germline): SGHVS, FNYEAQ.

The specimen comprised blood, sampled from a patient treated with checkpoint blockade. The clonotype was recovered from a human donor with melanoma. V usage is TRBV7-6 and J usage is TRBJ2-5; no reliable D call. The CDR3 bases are TGTGCCAGCAGCCTCCAGGCAGACCAAGAGACCCAGTACTTC. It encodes CASSLQADQETQYF.